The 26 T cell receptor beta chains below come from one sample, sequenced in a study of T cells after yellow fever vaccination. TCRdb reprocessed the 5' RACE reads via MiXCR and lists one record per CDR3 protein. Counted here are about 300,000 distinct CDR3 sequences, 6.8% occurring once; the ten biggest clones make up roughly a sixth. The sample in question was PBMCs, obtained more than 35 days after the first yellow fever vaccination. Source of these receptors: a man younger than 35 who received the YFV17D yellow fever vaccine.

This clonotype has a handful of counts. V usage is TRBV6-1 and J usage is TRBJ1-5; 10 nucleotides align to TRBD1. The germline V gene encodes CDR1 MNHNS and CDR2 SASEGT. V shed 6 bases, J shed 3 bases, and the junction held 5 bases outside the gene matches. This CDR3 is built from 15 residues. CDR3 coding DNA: TGTGCCAGCAGGTTGGGGACAGGGGCCAATCAGCCCCAGCATTTT. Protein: CASRLGTGANQPQHF.

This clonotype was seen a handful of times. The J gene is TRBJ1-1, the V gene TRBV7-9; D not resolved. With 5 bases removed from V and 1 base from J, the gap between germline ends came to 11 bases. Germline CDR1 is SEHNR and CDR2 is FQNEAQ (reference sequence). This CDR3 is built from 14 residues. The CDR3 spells CASSHPGPNTEAFF. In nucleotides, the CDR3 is TGTGCCAGCAGCCATCCTGGACCGAACACTGAAGCTTTCTTT.

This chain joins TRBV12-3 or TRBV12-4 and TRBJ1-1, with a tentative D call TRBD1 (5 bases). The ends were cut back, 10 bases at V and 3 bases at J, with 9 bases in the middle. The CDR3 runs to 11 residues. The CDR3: CATRQYTEAFF. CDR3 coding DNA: TGTGCCACCCGACAGTACACTGAAGCTTTCTTT.

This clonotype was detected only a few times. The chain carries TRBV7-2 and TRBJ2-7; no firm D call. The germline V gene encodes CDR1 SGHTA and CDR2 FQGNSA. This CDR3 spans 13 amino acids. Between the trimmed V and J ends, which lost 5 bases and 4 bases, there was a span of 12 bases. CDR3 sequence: CASSNLPRYEQYF. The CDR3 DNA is TGTGCCAGCAGCAACCTCCCGAGGTACGAGCAGTACTTC.

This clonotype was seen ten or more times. CDR3 region: CASSPRERGEQFF. CDR3 sequence (DNA): TGTGCCAGCAGCCCCCGAGAGCGGGGGGAGCAGTTCTTC. The J gene is TRBJ2-1, the V gene TRBV3-1; TRBD2 matches 8 bases. Germline V lookup: CDR1 LGHDT, CDR2 YNNKEL (reference sequence). After removal of 4 bases from V and 10 bases from J, the junction contained 6 bases not matched to a gene. The CDR3 runs to 13 residues.

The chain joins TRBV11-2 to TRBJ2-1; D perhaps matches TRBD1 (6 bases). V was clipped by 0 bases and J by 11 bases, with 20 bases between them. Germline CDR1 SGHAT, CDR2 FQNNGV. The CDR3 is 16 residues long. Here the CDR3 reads CASSLELAGVAQQQFF. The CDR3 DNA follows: TGTGCCAGCAGCTTAGAGTTGGCAGGGGTGGCACAACAGCAGTTCTTC. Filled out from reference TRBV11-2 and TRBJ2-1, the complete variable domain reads EAGVAQSPRYKIIEKRQSVAFWCNPISGHATLYWYQQILGQGPKLLIQFQNNGVVDDSQLPKDRFSAERLKGVDSTLKIQPAKLEDSAVYLCASSLELAGVAQQQFFGPGTRLTVL.

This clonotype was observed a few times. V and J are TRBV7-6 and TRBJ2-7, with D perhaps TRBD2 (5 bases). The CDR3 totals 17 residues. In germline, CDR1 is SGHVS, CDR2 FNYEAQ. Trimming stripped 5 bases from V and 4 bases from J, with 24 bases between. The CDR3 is CASSPSAGVGKRYEQYV. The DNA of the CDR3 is TGTGCCAGCAGCCCATCCGCCGGGGTCGGGAAAAGGTACGAGCAGTACGTC.

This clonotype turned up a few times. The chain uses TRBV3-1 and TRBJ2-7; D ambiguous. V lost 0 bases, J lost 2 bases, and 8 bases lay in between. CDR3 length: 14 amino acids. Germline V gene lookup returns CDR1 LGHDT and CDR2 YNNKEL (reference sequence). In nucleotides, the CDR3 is TGTGCCAGCAGCCAAGAGCCTCTACCCTACGAGCAGTACTTC. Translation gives CASSQEPLPYEQYF.

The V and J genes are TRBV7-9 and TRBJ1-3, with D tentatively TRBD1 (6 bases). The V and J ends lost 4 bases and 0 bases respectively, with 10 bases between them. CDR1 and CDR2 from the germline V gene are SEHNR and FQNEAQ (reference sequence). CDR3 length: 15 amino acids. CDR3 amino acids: CASSSRTVSGNTIYF. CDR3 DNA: TGTGCCAGCAGCTCAAGGACAGTCTCTGGAAACACCATATATTTT.

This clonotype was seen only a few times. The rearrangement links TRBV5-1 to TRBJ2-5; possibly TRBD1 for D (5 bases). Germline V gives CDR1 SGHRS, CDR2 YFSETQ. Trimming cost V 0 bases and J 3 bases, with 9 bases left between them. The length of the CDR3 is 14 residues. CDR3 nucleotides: TGCGCCAGCAGCTTGGAGACAGCCAAAGAGACCCAGTACTTC. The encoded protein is CASSLETAKETQYF.

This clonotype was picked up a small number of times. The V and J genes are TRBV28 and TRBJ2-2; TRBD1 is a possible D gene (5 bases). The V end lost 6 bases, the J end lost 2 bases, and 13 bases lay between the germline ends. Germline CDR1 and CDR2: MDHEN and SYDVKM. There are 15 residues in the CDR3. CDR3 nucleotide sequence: TGTGCCAGCAGGGTTAGGGGTATCAACACCGGGGAGCTGTTTTTT. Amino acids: CASRVRGINTGELFF.

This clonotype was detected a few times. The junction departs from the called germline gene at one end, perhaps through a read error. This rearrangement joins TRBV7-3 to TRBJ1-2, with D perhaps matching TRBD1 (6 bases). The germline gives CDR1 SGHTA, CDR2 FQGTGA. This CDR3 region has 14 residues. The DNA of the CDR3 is TGTGCCAGCAGCTTAGTCCCAGGGGACTCCTCTCCTTCCTTC. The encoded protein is CASSLVPGDSSPSF.

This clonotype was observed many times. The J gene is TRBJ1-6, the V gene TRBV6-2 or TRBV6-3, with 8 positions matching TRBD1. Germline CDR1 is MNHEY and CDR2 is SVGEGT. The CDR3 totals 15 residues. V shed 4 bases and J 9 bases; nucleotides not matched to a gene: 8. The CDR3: CASSSRTGPISPLHF. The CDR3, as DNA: TGTGCCAGCAGTTCCCGGACAGGGCCAATTTCACCCCTCCACTTT.

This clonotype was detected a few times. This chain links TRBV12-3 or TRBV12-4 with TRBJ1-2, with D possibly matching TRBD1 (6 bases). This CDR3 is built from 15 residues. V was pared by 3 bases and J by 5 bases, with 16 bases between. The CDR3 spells CASSFMVGAGYGYTF. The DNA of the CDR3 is TGTGCCAGCAGTTTCATGGTGGGGGCAGGTTATGGCTACACCTTC.

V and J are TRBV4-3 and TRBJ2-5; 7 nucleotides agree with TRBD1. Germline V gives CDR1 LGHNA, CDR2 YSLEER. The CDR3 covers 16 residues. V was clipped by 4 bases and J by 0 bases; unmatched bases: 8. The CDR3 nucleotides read TGCGCCAGCAGCCGACAACAGGGGATGTACCAAGAGACCCAGTACTTC. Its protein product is CASSRQQGMYQETQYF.

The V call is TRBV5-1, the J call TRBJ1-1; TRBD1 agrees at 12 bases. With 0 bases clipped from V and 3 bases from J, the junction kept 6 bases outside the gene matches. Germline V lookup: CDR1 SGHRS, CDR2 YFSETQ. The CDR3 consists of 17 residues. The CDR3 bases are TGCGCCAGCAGCTTGGTCGGGACAGGGGGCGCGTACACTGAAGCTTTCTTT. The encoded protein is CASSLVGTGGAYTEAFF.

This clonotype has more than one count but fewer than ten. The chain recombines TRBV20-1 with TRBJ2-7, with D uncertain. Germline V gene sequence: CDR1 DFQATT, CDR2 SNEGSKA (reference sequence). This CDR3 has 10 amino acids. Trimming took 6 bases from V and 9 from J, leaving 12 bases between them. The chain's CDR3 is CSALWNGQYF. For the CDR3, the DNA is TGCAGTGCCCTTTGGAACGGGCAGTACTTC.

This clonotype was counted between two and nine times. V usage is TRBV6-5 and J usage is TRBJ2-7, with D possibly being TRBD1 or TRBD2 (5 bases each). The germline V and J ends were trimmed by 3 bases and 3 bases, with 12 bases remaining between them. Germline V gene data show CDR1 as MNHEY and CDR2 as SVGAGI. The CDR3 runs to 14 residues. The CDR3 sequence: CASSYATGGYEQYF. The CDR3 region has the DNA TGTGCCAGCAGTTATGCCACTGGGGGCTACGAGCAGTACTTC.

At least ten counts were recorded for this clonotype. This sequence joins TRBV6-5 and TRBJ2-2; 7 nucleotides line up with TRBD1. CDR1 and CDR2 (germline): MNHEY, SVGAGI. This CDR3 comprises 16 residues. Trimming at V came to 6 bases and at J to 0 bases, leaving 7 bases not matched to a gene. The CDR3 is CASSLFGTANTGELFF. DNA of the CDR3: TGTGCCAGCAGCTTATTCGGGACAGCGAACACCGGGGAGCTGTTTTTT.

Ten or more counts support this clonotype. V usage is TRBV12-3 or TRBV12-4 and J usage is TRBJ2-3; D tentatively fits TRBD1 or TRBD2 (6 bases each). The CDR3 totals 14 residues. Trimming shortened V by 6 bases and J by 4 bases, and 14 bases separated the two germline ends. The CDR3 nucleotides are TGTGCCAGCAGCTTCTGGGGGGCGCCAGATACGCAGTATTTT. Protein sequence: CASSFWGAPDTQYF.

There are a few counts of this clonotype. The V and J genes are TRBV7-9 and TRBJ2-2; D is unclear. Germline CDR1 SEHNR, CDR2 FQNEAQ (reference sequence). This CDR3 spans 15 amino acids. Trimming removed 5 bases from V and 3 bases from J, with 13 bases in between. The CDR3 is CASSTGGRDTGELFF. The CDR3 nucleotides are TGTGCCAGCAGCACCGGCGGACGGGACACCGGGGAGCTGTTTTTT.

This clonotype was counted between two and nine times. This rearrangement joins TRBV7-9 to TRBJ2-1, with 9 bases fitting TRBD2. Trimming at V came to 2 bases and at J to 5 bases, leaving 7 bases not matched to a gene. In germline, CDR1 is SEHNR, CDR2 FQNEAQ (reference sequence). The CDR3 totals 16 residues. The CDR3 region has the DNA TGTGCCAGCAGCTTAATAACCCCTAGCGGGGACAATGAGCAGTTCTTC. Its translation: CASSLITPSGDNEQFF.

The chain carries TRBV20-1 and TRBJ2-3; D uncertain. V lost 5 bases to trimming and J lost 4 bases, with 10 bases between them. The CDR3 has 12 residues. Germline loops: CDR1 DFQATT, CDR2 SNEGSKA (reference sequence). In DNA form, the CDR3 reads TGCAGTGCTCCGTCAGGCGCAGATACGCAGTATTTT. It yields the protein CSAPSGADTQYF.

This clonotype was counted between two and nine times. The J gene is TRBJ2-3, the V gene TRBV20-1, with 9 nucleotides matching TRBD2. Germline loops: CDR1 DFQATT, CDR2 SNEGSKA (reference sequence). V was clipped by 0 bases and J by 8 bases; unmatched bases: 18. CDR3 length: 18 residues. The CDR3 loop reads CSARDLGRGGPDVRTQYF. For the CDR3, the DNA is TGCAGTGCTAGAGATCTTGGGCGGGGGGGCCCCGACGTCCGTACGCAGTATTTT.

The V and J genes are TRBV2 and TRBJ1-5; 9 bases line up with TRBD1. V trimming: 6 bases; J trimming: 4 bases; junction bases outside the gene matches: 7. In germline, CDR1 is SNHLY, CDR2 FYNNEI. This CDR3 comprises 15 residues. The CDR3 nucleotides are TGTGCCAGCAGCGCGGGACAGGGATTTAATCAGCCCCAGCATTTT. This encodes CASSAGQGFNQPQHF.

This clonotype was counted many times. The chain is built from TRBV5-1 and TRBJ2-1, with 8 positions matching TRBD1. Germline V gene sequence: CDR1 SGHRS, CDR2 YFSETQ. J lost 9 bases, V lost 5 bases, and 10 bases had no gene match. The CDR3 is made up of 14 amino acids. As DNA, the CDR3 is TGCGCCAGCAGGCAAAGCACAGGGGGAGGTGAGCAGTTCTTC. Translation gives CASRQSTGGGEQFF. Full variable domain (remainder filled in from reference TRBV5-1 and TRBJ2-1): KAGVTQTPRYLIKTRGQQVTLSCSPISGHRSVSWYQQTPGQGLQFLFEYFSETQRNKGNFPGRFSGRQFSNSRSEMNVSTLELGDSALYLCASRQSTGGGEQFFGPGTRLTVL.